This TCR beta chain originates from a study of T cell changes during pregnancy in multiple sclerosis (dated by TCRdb to between 2018 and 2020). Study-level background: In women with multiple sclerosis, the researchers looked at how the T cell repertoire shifted as pregnancy progressed.

As concerns this clone: Its specific antigen is unknown. Base qualities are not provided; no much larger clone lies one nucleotide away.

Receptors were amplified or captured by the immunoSEQ multiplex PCR assay. This immuneACCESS table, as held by TCRdb, lists in-frame sequences with V and J called but not all clones. Of the missing ones, under half trace to an unresolved V gene in checked studies; the others have no known cause. The sample table records roughly 64,000 clones; around 90% of these occur just once. Of the sample, 1.4% is held by the ten largest clones. V lost 1 base and J lost 3 bases, and the count of bases not matched to a germline gene is 12. For CDR1 and CDR2, the germline V gene lists SGHDN and FVKESK. Reading from cysteine to phenylalanine, the CDR3 counts 20 amino acids. The only DNA kept is the CDR3, 60 bases in frame from the first base.

Material: peripheral blood, obtained in the second trimester of pregnancy. The chain is made from TRBV14 and TRBJ2-6; TRBD2 aligns with 10 central bases. The origin of this receptor is a female donor with multiple sclerosis, enrolled in a pregnancy study. The CDR3 reads as follows: CASSQGPLAGVKVGANVLTF. The DNA sequence follows: TGTGCCAGCAGCCAAGGACCCCTAGCGGGAGTGAAAGTTGGGGCCAACGTCCTGACTTTC. The reference TRBV14 and TRBJ2-6 proteins fill in what lies around the CDR3, so the full variable domain reads EAGVTQFPSHSVIEKGQTVTLRCDPISGHDNLYWYRRVMGKEIKFLLHFVKESKQDESGMPNNRFLAERTGGTYSTLKVQPAELEDSGVYFCASSQGPLAGVKVGANVLTFGAGSRLTVL.